This T cell receptor beta chain was sequenced during a study of spatial heterogeneity in lung cancer. Time point defined: sample taken at primary tumor resection. One entry per CDR3 protein results from TCRdb running MiXCR on the 5' RACE reads. The sample records about 80,000 distinct CDR3 sequences, 8% being singletons. This clonotype was seen a few times. The CDR3 has 15 residues. The clonotype comes from a male donor with early-stage non-small cell lung cancer. The chain employs TRBV21-1 and TRBJ1-5; no check of the table's D call, TRBD1, against the DNA was made. TRBV21-1 is annotated as a pseudogene. The starting material was PBMCs, obtained at surgery. The CDR3 reads CASSTWQGGSQPQHF. CDR3 coding DNA: TGTGCCAGCAGCACGTGGCAGGGGGGAAGTCAGCCCCAGCATTTT.